The subject of this entry is one TCR beta chain. The data derive from a study of patients and donors after allogeneic stem cell transplantation. MiXCR was run by TCRdb on the RT-PCR reads, yielding one entry per CDR3 protein. The sample yields 150,000 to 200,000 distinct CDR3 sequences, roughly 30% seen once. With V trimmed by 2 bases and J by 9 bases, 14 bases remained unmatched. The CDR3 runs 16 residues. Germline CDR1 SEHNR, CDR2 FQNEAQ (reference sequence). Sequences were obtained from blood, either unsorted or a sorted T cell fraction (not recorded which). This clonotype was obtained from a human donor who was either an allogeneic HSCT recipient or a stem cell or donor lymphocyte infusion donor (not recorded which). It is not recorded whose cells these are; they may come from a transplant donor. The gene calls are TRBV7-9 and TRBJ1-2; 8 nucleotides match TRBD1. The CDR3 coding sequence is TGTGCCAGCAGCTTACCCCATCTGACAGGGGACATATGCTACACCTTC. Encoded protein: CASSLPHLTGDICYTF.